The 15 T cell receptor beta chains below were found in one sample sequenced in a study of regulatory T cells in long-lasting Graves disease. Regarding time point: persistent/refractory GD, antithyroid drugs over 5 years with positive TRAb. With RNA extracted from PBMCs as input, the TCR library was made. In building TCR beta libraries, iRepertoire HTBI primers were used together with Arm-PCR of CDR3 regions. One entry per CDR3 protein, called by TCRdb with MiXCR from the multiplex PCR reads. The sample consists of a few hundred thousand distinct CDR3 sequences, about a quarter of them appearing once. This specimen was peripheral blood mononuclear cells (PBMCs), taken when the disease was refractory, from a patient treated with antithyroid drugs. These receptors were taken from a female donor with Graves disease.

This sequence joins TRBV19 and TRBJ1-5; D remains unclear. Germline V gives CDR1 LNHDA, CDR2 SQIVND (reference sequence). The CDR3 sequence is 15 residues long. V lost 4 bases and J 8 bases, leaving 18 bases between the germline ends. The CDR3 protein is CASSNRESLLEPQHF. CDR3 DNA: TGTGCCAGTAGTAATAGGGAGAGCCTTTTGGAGCCCCAGCATTTT.

Points on this clonotype: An end of the junction differs from the germline gene, which may be a read error. The rearrangement links TRBV6-2 or TRBV6-3 to TRBJ2-2; a weak D match, TRBD2 (6 bases). Germline CDR1 MNHEY, CDR2 SVGEGT. CDR3 length: 14 amino acids. CDR3 coding DNA: TGTGCCAGCATCCGGGAGATTAGGACCGGGGAGCTGTATTTT. Protein product: CASIREIRTGELYF.

This clonotype showed up just a few times. V and J are TRBV20-1 and TRBJ2-7; TRBD2 agrees at 11 bases. This CDR3 has 13 amino acids. CDR1 and CDR2 (germline): DFQATT, SNEGSKA (reference sequence). The CDR3 reads CSPRLAGGYEQYF. DNA for the CDR3: TGCAGCCCAAGGCTAGCGGGAGGTTACGAGCAGTACTTC.

As to this clonotype: The germline gene is not matched at one end of the junction; a read error may be the cause. The rearrangement links TRBV7-2 to TRBJ1-1; 8 bases agree with TRBD1. Looked up from germline, CDR1 is SGHTA and CDR2 is FQGNSA. The CDR3 covers 17 residues. The CDR3 DNA reads TGTGCCAGCAGCACTCAGACAGGGGATGTCTCGTACACTGACGCTTTCTTT. This encodes CASSTQTGDVSYTDAFF.

Details on this clonotype: A single base is all that separates this from a far larger clone, so a read error is likely. The chain is built from TRBV7-2 and TRBJ2-1; 8 bases agree with TRBD1. Germline V gives CDR1 SGHTA, CDR2 FQGNSA. The CDR3 runs to 15 residues. Losses at the gene ends were 5 bases for V and 3 bases for J; bases not matched to a gene: 6. The CDR3 sequence: CASSPGQGLYNEQFF. Written as DNA, the CDR3 is TGTGCCAGCAGCCCAGGACAGGGTCTCTACAATGAGCAGTTCTTC.

The J gene is TRBJ2-6, the V gene TRBV6-1, with 9 bases that match TRBD1. The CDR3 is made up of 20 amino acids. Germline CDR1 is MNHNS and CDR2 is SASEGT. V shed 5 bases and J 1 base; nucleotides not matched to a gene: 15. The CDR3, as DNA: TGTGCCAGCAGTCTACGAGACAGGGGGGCTAGGGGGTCTGGGGCCAACGTCCTGACTTTC. As protein: CASSLRDRGARGSGANVLTF.

This clonotype has just a few counts. The chain couples TRBV2 to TRBJ2-6; TRBD1 aligns across 7 bases. The V segment lost 6 bases and the J segment 3 bases; nucleotides outside the gene matches: 14. Germline V lookup: CDR1 SNHLY, CDR2 FYNNEI. The CDR3 is 18 residues long. CDR3 protein: CASRQDRVPSSGANVLTF. As DNA, the CDR3 is TGTGCCAGCAGACAAGACAGGGTCCCCAGTAGTGGGGCCAACGTCCTGACTTTC.

This clonotype has a count of ten or more. The chain combines TRBV7-2 with TRBJ2-5, with a tentative D call TRBD1 (5 bases). The germline gives CDR1 SGHTA, CDR2 FQGNSA. V gave up 5 bases and J gave up 5 bases, with 18 bases separating them. This CDR3 is built from 15 residues. The CDR3 sequence is CASSPLPLAGETQYF. CDR3 DNA sequence: TGTGCCAGCAGCCCCCTCCCTTTAGCAGGGGAGACCCAGTACTTC.

The chain links TRBV13 to TRBJ2-3, with TRBD2 identical over 10 bases. The V segment lost 2 bases and the J segment 3 bases; nucleotides outside the gene matches: 14. The CDR3 extends over 19 amino acids. Germline V gene sequence: CDR1 PRHDT, CDR2 FYEKMQ (reference sequence). The CDR3 DNA follows: TGTGCCAGCAGCTTACGAAACAAAGGACTAGCGGAACGTACAGATACGCAGTATTTT. Its translation is CASSLRNKGLAERTDTQYF. Combining the CDR3 with reference TRBV13 and TRBJ2-3 gives the whole variable domain AAGVIQSPRHLIKEKRETATLKCYPIPRHDTVYWYQQGPGQDPQFLISFYEKMQSDKGSIPDRFSAQQFSDYHSELNMSSLELGDSALYFCASSLRNKGLAERTDTQYFGPGTRLTVL.

This clonotype was recorded many times. V is TRBV20-1 and J is TRBJ1-1, with D tentatively TRBD1 (5 bases). The germline V gene encodes CDR1 DFQATT and CDR2 SNEGSKA (reference sequence). CDR3 length equals 11 residues. CDR3 sequence reads: CRTGPNTEAFF. CDR3 in DNA: TGCAGAACAGGACCGAACACTGAAGCTTTCTTT.

This chain links TRBV25-1 with TRBJ1-3; TRBD1 agrees at 9 bases. V lost 4 bases and J lost 0; bases outside the gene matches: 1. CDR1 is MGHDK and CDR2 is SYGVNS in the germline V gene. This CDR3 has 15 residues. The CDR3 bases are TGTGCCAGCAGTGGGACAGGGGCCTCTGGAAACACCATATATTTT. It codes for CASSGTGASGNTIYF.

This clonotype was found many times. The DNA for the CDR3 is TGTGCTAGTGGAGCCACAGGACTGAACACTGAAGCTTTCTTT. Amino acid sequence: CASGATGLNTEAFF. The chain couples TRBV12-5 to TRBJ1-1; a possible D gene is TRBD1 (5 bases). This CDR3 comprises 14 residues. V lost 6 bases, J lost 0 bases, and 11 bases lay in between. Germline V gives CDR1 LGHNT, CDR2 FRNRAP.

The chain uses TRBV29-1 and TRBJ1-2; D might be TRBD1 (6 bases). The CDR3 runs to 13 residues. V lost 4 bases and J lost 7, with 16 bases in between. Germline V gives CDR1 SQVTM, CDR2 ANQGSEA. CDR3 DNA: TGCAGCGTTGCGGGGGGCGCTTTGCCTGGCTACACCTTC. Amino acids: CSVAGGALPGYTF.

The table lists this clonotype with many counts. The chain carries TRBV28 and TRBJ2-7; D may be TRBD2 (6 bases). Germline lookup yields CDR1 MDHEN and CDR2 SYDVKM. This CDR3 region has 15 residues. Trimming left V 3 bases short and J 2 bases short, with 14 bases between. This CDR3 reads CASSFSGVVPYEQYF. In DNA form, the CDR3 reads TGTGCCAGCAGTTTTTCGGGGGTAGTGCCCTACGAGCAGTACTTC.

This clonotype has more than one count but fewer than ten. One end of the junction is discordant with germline, which a read error may explain. The chain joins TRBV5-5 to TRBJ1-2, with 10 bases aligning to TRBD1. Germline CDR1 SGHKS, CDR2 YYEKEE (reference sequence). The length of the CDR3 is 15 residues. This CDR3 is CASGLGQGYSYGYTF. CDR3 nucleotide sequence: TGTGCCAGCGGCTTGGGACAGGGGTACTCCTATGGCTACACCTTC.